This T cell receptor beta chain emerged from a study of cytotoxic CD8 clonotypes in ibrutinib-treated CLL (dated by TCRdb to 2020 to 2023). For context, the study as a whole: The cohort was composed of under 12 relapsed/refractory and fewer than 16 treatment-naive patients; IGHV unmutated status was identified in approximately 17 patients. Partial responses were observed in about 24 patients and complete responses in 2; after a median follow-up of 68 months, remission was maintained in 14 patients and progression was observed in roughly twelve. Samples at response were collected after a median of about 12 months of treatment, with a range of about 6 to 40 months. Samples averaged 255,043 productive templates and 80,000 to 100,000 productive rearrangements. Longitudinal samples were obtainable from about 30% of the roughly 86 participants in the trial. Cryopreserved peripheral blood mononuclear cells were collected before treatment, at response, and at either disease progression or sustained remission. Here is what the overall study found, with its caveats: Baseline clonality exceeded that of age-matched healthy donors and correlated strongly with circulating CD8+ T-cell counts. Public clonotypes were found to be uncommon and were observed to contract or remain stable during treatment; the increase in clonality was shown to reflect expansion of private clonotypes at ibrutinib response. Clonality rose at ibrutinib response, remained stable during sustained remission, and dropped back toward baseline at progression. Lymph node repertoires were not examined, and the timing of sampling was not matched between patients in sustained remission and those whose disease progressed.

Each clonotype received, on average, 10x coverage in deep resolution sequencing performed on a MiSeq, where the target depth lay between 1 in 1 million and 1 in 200,000 T cells. The immunoSEQ hsTCRB Kit was used to generate the TCR beta libraries. The paper's processing steps were these. Data were analyzed with ImmunoSEQ Data Assistant and ImmunoSEQ Analyzer, with V, D and J genes assigned per IMGT definitions. Clonality was computed as one minus normalized Shannon entropy of productive rearrangement frequencies, ranging from 0 to 1. Public clonotype analysis was restricted to overrepresented clonotypes comprising at least 0.05% of each patient's repertoire. Thirteen age-matched healthy donor repertoires from immuneACCESS were used as controls for clonality. TCRdb obtained this table from immuneACCESS and retained in-frame rearrangements with V and J assigned. These tables miss some clones; where compared with another copy, unresolved V genes account for less than half of the shortfall, and the remainder is unexplained. D and trimming were read from the DNA, whereas the V and J calls and clone size are those reported in that table. The sample contains hundreds of thousands of clones, just under 80% of them found a single time. Jointly, the top ten make up over 5% of the sample.

Worth noting for this clone: It lacks a known antigen. No base qualities exist here, and no much larger clone lies one base off it.

For TCR beta library preparation, 1.5 to 2 micrograms of genomic DNA was extracted from cryopreserved PBMCs. High-throughput TCR beta sequencing was performed on longitudinal blood samples from CLL patients receiving ibrutinib monotherapy. Patients were enrolled in a phase 2 open-label single-center ibrutinib monotherapy trial. This specimen was PBMCs, taken before ibrutinib treatment. This clonotype was sampled from a human donor with chronic lymphocytic leukemia.

The CDR3 region: CASSLGQGRVYGYTF. The nucleotide sequence reads TGCGCCAGCAGCTTGGGGCAGGGGCGGGTCTATGGCTACACCTTC. This sequence uses TRBV5-1 and TRBJ1-2, with TRBD1 perhaps the D gene, on 6 matching bases. The CDR3 runs 15 residues from the cysteine to the phenylalanine. Just CDR3 DNA is preserved here, 45 bases in frame from base 1. V is cut by 0 bases and J by 4 bases, and the space between the germline ends is 13 bases. The germline V gene gives CDR1 as SGHRS and CDR2 as YFSETQ. Beyond the CDR3, the reference TRBV5-1 and TRBJ1-2 genes provide the residues; the full variable domain reads: KAGVTQTPRYLIKTRGQQVTLSCSPISGHRSVSWYQQTPGQGLQFLFEYFSETQRNKGNFPGRFSGRQFSNSRSEMNVSTLELGDSALYLCASSLGQGRVYGYTFGSGTRLTVV.